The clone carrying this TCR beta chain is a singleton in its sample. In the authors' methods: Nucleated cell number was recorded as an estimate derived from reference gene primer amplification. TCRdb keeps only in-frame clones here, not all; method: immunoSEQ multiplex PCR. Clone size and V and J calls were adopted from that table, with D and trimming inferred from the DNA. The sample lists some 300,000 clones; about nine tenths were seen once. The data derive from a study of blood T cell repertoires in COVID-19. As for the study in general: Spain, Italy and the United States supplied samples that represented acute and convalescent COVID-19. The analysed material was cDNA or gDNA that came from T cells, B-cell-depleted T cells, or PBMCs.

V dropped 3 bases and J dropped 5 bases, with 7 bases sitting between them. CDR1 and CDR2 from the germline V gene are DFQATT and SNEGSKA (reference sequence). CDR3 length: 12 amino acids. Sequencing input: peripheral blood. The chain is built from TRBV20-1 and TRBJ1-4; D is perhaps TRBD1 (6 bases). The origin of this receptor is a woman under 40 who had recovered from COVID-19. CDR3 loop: CSASDRNEKLFF. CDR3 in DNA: TGCAGTGCTAGTGACAGGAATGAAAAACTGTTTTTT.